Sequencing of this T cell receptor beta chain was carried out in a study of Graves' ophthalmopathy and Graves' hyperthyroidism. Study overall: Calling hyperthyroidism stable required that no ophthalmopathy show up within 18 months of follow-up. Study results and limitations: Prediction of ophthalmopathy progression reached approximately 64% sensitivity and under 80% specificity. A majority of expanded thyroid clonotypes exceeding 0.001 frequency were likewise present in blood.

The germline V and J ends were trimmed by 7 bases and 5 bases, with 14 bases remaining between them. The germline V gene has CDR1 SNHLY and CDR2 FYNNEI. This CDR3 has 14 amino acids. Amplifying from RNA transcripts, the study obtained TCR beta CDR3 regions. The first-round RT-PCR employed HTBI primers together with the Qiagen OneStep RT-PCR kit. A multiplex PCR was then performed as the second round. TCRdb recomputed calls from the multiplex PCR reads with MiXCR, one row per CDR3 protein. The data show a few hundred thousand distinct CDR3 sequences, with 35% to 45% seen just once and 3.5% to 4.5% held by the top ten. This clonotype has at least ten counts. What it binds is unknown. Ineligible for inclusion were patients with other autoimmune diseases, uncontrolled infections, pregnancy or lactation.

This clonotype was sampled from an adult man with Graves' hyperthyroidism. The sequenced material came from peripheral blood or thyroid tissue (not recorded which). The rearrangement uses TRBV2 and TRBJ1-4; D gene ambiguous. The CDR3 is CASTTGNLNEKLFF. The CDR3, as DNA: TGTGCCAGCACTACCGGGAACCTAAATGAAAAACTGTTTTTT.